This T cell receptor beta chain derives from a study of identical twins. This CDR3 spans 15 amino acids. V was cut by 7 bases and J by 8 bases, with 22 bases left in between. Using its own MiXCR run on the 5' RACE reads, TCRdb lists one record per CDR3 protein. The sample lists under 450,000 distinct CDR3 sequences; around 18% were seen once. The chain joins TRBV12-3 or TRBV12-4 to TRBJ2-3; D is possibly TRBD2 (6 bases). The origin of this receptor is a man aged 50 to 60 in good health. Sequenced: naive T cells sorted from blood. The CDR3 DNA sequence: TGTGCCAGCACCATGGTGGGGCGGGGTGTGGGTACGCAGTATTTT. It yields the protein CASTMVGRGVGTQYF.